This entry describes one T cell receptor (beta chain). This clonotype was detected only a few times. Its antigen remains unidentified. No per-base quality is available; no much larger clone lies one base away. The data were produced on an Illumina NovaSeq 6000. TCRalpha and TCRbeta cDNA libraries were built by 5'RACE with constant-segment primers, adding sample barcodes and unique molecular identifiers. Trizol reagent was used to extract RNA from every sample. The libraries were amplified in two PCR steps, and the second step added a second sample barcode and Illumina TruSeq adapters. Libraries were sequenced on an Illumina NovaSeq with 2 x 150 bp paired-end reads. Per the authors' processing: With migec v1.2.7, reads were demultiplexed and then collapsed into UMI-guided consensus sequences. With mixcr v2.1.11, UMI consensuses were aligned to TRA and TRB V and J templates and assembled into clonotypes. Clonotypes were classified as expanded or contracted when called significant by both edgeR and NoisET, with noise models trained on biological replicates. For edgeR calls, a false discovery rate-adjusted p below 0.01 and a log2 fold-change threshold of 1 were applied. As an exploratory analysis of dynamics, PCA with hierarchical clustering was applied to max-normalized trajectories of the 1000 most abundant clonotypes. Separately sequenced CD4+ and CD8+ repertoires were used to assign a CD4 or CD8 phenotype to each responding clone. In-frame beta chains were kept once TCRdb had trimmed the public reads at Q25 with fastp and called clones with MiXCR. Duplicate CDR3 protein sequences are folded into a single record with the most common DNA and genes. In this record, the V and J calls reflect TCRdb's handling and not the investigators' own analysis. In this sample the table shows 530,000 or so distinct CDR3 sequences, roughly a sixth of which occur a single time. The ten top clones hold about 8.6% of the sample.

Ficoll-Paque density gradient centrifugation was the method used to isolate PBMCs. The entry originates in a study of T-cell memory formation after mild COVID-19 (dated by TCRdb to the early 2020s). With regard to the full study: TCR sequence clusters from the two donors were largely donor specific. Longitudinal TCRalpha and TCRbeta repertoire sequencing tracked T-cell clones expanding and contracting after mild COVID-19 in a couple of donors. Two young, previously healthy adult volunteers, one female and one male, were included in the cohort.

Beyond this particular receptor, the publication reports: Clones that contracted from day 15 to 85 showed balanced CD4/CD8 phenotypes, whereas a second wave of clones that expanded from day 15 to 37 leaned towards CD4+. Whether the second-wave clones peaking on day 37 were SARS-CoV-2 specific was not confirmed. Some responding clones were found in pre-infection memory, which suggests that pre-existing cross-reactive memory T cells took part in the SARS-CoV-2 response. The study covered only two mild cases, and larger cohorts including severe cases with pre-infection samples were considered necessary. Contracting CD4+ clones appeared mostly in the CM and EM memory subsets, whereas CD8+ clones were enriched in EMRA.

Based on the germline V gene, the CDR1 and CDR2 sequences are SGDLS and YYNGEE. The CDR3 measures 16 amino acids from cysteine to phenylalanine. CDR3 DNA is the only sequence kept; it has 48 bases, read in frame from the first base. Ends trimmed: V by 3 bases, J by 8 bases; bases unmatched to a gene: 10. In this chain, TRBV9 is recombined with TRBJ2-1, with 11 bases aligning to TRBD2. The sequence came from an adult woman who had mild COVID-19 (a few samples of this study predate the infection). The sample titles of this study are shuffled in the database, so cell type and time point are left out; the donor was told from shared clones. Source material: PBMCs or a T cell subset sorted from them (not recorded which). Here the CDR3 is given as CASSADYSGGAYEQFF. DNA sequence: TGTGCCAGCAGCGCAGACTATAGCGGGGGGGCCTATGAGCAGTTCTTC.